These 6 T cell receptor beta chains came from one sample sequenced in a study of cytomegalovirus exposure and HLA in healthy donors (dated by TCRdb to about 2017). Receptor libraries were prepared by the immunoSEQ multiplex PCR assay. For the multiplex PCR, a mixture combining 60 forward primers for TCR Vbeta segments and 13 reverse primers for TCR Jbeta segments was used. In TCRdb, the immuneACCESS table is reduced to in-frame sequences with V and J assigned. These tables do not hold every clone; where another copy was compared, an unresolved V gene accounts for under half, and the others remain unexplained. The sample contains 210,000 or so clones, about nine tenths of them found a single time. The ten largest clones take up around 1.2% of the sample. Sequencing used PBMCs. These TCRs come from a man younger than 40 in good health and CMV-seronegative.

With regard to this clone: This sample also contains other DNA sequences that code for the same CDR3. V and J are TRBV5-1 and TRBJ2-1; 7 bases fit TRBD1. CDR1 SGHRS and CDR2 YFSETQ come from the germline V gene. Trimming took 0 bases from V and 4 from J; bases not matched to a gene: 4. The CDR3 is 15 amino acids. CDR3 region: CASSLGQGSYNEQFF. DNA for the CDR3: TGCGCCAGCAGCTTGGGACAGGGTTCATACAATGAGCAGTTCTTC.

V usage is TRBV4-3 and J usage is TRBJ1-4, with D tentatively TRBD1 (5 bases). The V gene lost 0 bases and the J gene lost 4 bases, with 15 bases spanning the gap. The CDR3 sequence is 17 residues long. Germline CDR1 LGHNA, CDR2 YSLEER. CDR3 loop: CASSQEFTGGGNEKLFF. The CDR3 DNA reads TGCGCCAGCAGCCAAGAATTTACAGGCGGTGGTAATGAAAAACTGTTTTTT.

This clone has a single count. The CDR3 DNA sequence: TGTGCCAGCAGTTCCCGGGACAGTTCCAATAATGAAAAACTGTTTTTT. This translates into CASSSRDSSNNEKLFF. The V gene is TRBV27, the J gene TRBJ1-4; 7 bases agree with TRBD1. This CDR3 spans 16 amino acids. V was pared by 4 bases and J by 4 bases, with 9 bases of the junction left unmatched. Germline lookup yields CDR1 MNHEY and CDR2 SMNVEV (reference sequence).

The chain combines TRBV19 with TRBJ2-3; 9 nucleotides agree with TRBD1. The CDR3 length is 15 residues. Trimming cost V 1 base and J 2 bases; bases outside gene matches: 1. The V gene's germline CDR1 is LNHDA and CDR2 SQIVND (reference sequence). The CDR3 sequence is CASSIGTGVTDTQYF. For the CDR3, the DNA is TGTGCCAGTAGTATAGGGACAGGGGTCACAGATACGCAGTATTTT.

This sequence joins TRBV2 and TRBJ1-5; D may be TRBD1 (5 bases). CDR1 and CDR2 (germline): SNHLY, FYNNEI. V was pared by 2 bases and J by 6 bases, with 11 bases between. CDR3 size: 14 residues. The CDR3 DNA sequence: TGTGCCAGCAGTGAATGGCAGGGAAGTCAGCCCCAGCATTTT. It yields the protein CASSEWQGSQPQHF. The whole variable domain, filled in from reference TRBV2 and TRBJ1-5, reads EPEVTQTPSHQVTQMGQEVILRCVPISNHLYFYWYRQILGQKVEFLVSFYNNEISEKSEIFDDQFSVERPDGSNFTLKIRSTKLEDSAMYFCASSEWQGSQPQHFGDGTRLSIL.

This chain uses TRBV7-8 with TRBJ1-5, with D possibly matching TRBD1 (6 bases). The CDR3 contains 15 residues. Per germline, CDR1 SGHVS and CDR2 FQNEAQ. V was trimmed by 6 bases and J by 5 bases, leaving 17 bases between them. The CDR3 spells CASRPGGGGYQPQHF. In nucleotides, the CDR3 is TGTGCCAGCAGACCCGGGGGGGGCGGGTATCAGCCCCAGCATTTT.